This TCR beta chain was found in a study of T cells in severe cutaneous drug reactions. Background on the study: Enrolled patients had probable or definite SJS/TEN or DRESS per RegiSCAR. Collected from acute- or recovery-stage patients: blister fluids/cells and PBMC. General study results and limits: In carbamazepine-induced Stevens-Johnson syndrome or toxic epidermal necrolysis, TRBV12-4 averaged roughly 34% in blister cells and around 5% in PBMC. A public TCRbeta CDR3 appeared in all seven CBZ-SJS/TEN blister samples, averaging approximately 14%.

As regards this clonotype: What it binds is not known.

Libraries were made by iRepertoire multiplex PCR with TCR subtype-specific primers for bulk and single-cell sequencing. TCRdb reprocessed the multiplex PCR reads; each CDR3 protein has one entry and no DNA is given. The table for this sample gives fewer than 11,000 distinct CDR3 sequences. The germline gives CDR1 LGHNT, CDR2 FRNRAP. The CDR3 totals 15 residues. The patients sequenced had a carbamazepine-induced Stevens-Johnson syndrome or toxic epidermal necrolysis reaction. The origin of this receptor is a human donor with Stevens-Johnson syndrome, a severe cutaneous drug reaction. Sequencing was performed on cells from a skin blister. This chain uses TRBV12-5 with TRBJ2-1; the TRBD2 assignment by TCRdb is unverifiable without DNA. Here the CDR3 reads CASAPGRSSWDEQFF.